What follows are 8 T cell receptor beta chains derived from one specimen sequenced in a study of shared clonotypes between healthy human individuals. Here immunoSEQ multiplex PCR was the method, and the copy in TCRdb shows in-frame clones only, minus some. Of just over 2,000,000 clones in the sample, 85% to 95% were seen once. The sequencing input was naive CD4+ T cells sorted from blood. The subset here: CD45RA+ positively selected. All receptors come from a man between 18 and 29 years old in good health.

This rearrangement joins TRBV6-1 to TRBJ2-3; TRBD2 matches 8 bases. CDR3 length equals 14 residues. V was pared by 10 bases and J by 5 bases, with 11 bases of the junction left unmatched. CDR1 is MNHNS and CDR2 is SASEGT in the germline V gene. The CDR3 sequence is CAISIGGAGDTQYF. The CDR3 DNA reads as TGTGCCATCTCTATCGGGGGGGCTGGAGATACGCAGTATTTT.

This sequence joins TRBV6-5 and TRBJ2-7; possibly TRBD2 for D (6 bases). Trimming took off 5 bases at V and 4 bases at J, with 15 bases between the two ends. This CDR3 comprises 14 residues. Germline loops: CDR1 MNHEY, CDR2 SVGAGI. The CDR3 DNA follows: TGTGCCAGCAGTCCTAAGCGGGCCTCGTACGAGCAGTACTTC. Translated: CASSPKRASYEQYF.

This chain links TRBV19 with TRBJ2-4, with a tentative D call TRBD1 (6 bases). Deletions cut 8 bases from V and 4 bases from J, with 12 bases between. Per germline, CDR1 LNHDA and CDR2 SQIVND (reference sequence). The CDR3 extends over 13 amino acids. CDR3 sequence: CASEKGQKNIQYF. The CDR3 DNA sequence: TGTGCCAGTGAGAAAGGACAGAAAAACATTCAGTACTTC.

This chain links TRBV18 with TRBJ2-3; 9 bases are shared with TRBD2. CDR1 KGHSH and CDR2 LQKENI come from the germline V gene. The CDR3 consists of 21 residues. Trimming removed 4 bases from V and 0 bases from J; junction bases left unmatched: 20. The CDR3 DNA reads TGTGCCAGCTCACTCCTAAAGGCCAATTTTAAGACTAGCGGTAGCACAGATACGCAGTATTTT. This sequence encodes CASSLLKANFKTSGSTDTQYF.

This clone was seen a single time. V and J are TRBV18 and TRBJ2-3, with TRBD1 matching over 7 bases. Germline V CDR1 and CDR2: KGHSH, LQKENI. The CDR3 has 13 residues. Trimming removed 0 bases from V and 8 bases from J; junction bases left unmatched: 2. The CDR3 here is CASSPPQGITQYF. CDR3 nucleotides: TGTGCCAGCTCACCACCACAGGGGATTACGCAGTATTTT.

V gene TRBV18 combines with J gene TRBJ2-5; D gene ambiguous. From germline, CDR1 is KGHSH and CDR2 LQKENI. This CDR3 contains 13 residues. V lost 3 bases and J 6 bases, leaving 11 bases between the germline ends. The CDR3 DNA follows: TGTGCCAGCTCACCCGCTATTGAACAGACCCAGTACTTC. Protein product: CASSPAIEQTQYF.

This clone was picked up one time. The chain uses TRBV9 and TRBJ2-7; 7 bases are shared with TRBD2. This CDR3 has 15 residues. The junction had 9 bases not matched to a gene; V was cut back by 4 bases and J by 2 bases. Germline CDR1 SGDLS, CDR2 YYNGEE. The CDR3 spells CASSHGREPAYEQYF. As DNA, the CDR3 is TGTGCCAGCAGCCATGGGCGGGAGCCAGCCTACGAGCAGTACTTC.

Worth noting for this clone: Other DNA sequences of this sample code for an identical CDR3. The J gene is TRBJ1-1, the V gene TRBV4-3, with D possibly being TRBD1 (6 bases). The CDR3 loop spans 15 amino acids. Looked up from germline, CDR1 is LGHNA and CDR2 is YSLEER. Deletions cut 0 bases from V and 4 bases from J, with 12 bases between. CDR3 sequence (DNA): TGCGCCAGCAGCCAAGATCGCGGGGGGCGCACTGAAGCTTTCTTT. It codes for CASSQDRGGRTEAFF.